The present T cell receptor (beta chain) was sequenced within a study of Ad26.COV2.S vaccination and SARS-CoV-2 variants. Whole-study context: Once or twice, 56 days apart, Ad26.COV2.S was delivered intramuscularly. General study results and limits: Vaccine recipients posted higher spike-specific TCR breadth than their placebo counterparts.

A word on this clone: The target antigen is unknown.

The treatment: roughly 20 received Ad26.COV2.S at low or high dose, single or two shots; 5 received placebo; per-sample allocation not given. The investigators took samples on day 63 after the first vaccine or placebo injection. The donor's status was that of an adult aged 18-55 years in Boston. Sequenced by immunoSEQ multiplex PCR; TCRdb stores in-frame clones only, minus some. The table lists some 330,000 clones, 90% of them singletons, with approximately 5.8% in the top ten. The sequence was collected from a person aged 18-65 years who received the Ad26.COV2.S COVID-19 vaccine or a placebo. The material was peripheral blood, obtained in a trial of Ad26.COV2.S vaccine versus placebo.

Written as DNA, the CDR3 is TGTGCCAGCAGTTCCCCCCCCAGGGTTGGCACTGAAGCTTTCTTT. Translating it yields CASSSPPRVGTEAFF. This chain uses TRBV27 with TRBJ1-1, with D tentatively TRBD1 (5 bases). CDR1 and CDR2 (germline): MNHEY, SMNVEV (reference sequence). V lost 4 bases and J 4 bases, leaving 16 bases between the germline ends. CDR3 length equals 15 residues.